The rows below give T cell receptor beta chains drawn from one sample of a study of T cell responses to AZD1222 COVID-19 vaccine. Libraries were prepared by immunoSEQ multiplex PCR; TCRdb keeps only in-frame clonotypes and omits some of them. Seen here are 60,000 or so clones, 75% to 85% observed once, and the top ten hold 20%. This material consisted of peripheral blood, taken on day 0 of AZD1222 vaccination. Receptors originate from an adult in good health. The CDR3 runs from the conserved cysteine through the conserved F or W. A D gene is named only where the DNA matches it firmly. The listing skips clone size in some rows; elsewhere it reads once, few, many or a size class.

v_gene	d_gene	j_gene	abundance	CDR3aa	CDR3nt
TRBV7-2	-	TRBJ2-7	-	CASSLTSSRRGEQYF	TGTGCCAGCAGCTTAACTTCTAGCCGTCGAGGCGAGCAGTACTTC
TRBV18	-	TRBJ2-2	-	CASSPRSGGHTGELFF	TGTGCCAGCTCACCACGCAGCGGAGGGCACACCGGGGAGCTGTTTTTT
TRBV6-4	-	TRBJ2-2	-	CASQRQTNTGELFF	TGTGCCAGCCAGCGACAGACGAACACCGGGGAGCTGTTTTTT
TRBV27	-	TRBJ2-1	once	CASSIASSYNEQFF	TGTGCCAGCAGTATAGCTTCAAGCTACAATGAGCAGTTCTTC
TRBV27	-	TRBJ2-3	-	CASSLQRRDTQYF	TGTGCCAGCAGTTTACAACGGCGGGATACGCAGTATTTT
TRBV6-2/TRBV6-3	TRBD1	TRBJ1-5	few	CASSYYLGTGPSNQPQHF	TGTGCCAGCAGTTACTATCTCGGGACAGGGCCTTCTAATCAGCCCCAGCATTTT
TRBV7-2	TRBD2	TRBJ2-3	-	CASSQGLAGGIWGTQYF	TGTGCCAGCAGCCAGGGACTAGCGGGGGGCATATGGGGTACGCAGTATTTT
TRBV27	-	TRBJ2-3	-	CASSLKPREVAETDTQYF	TGTGCCAGCAGTTTAAAGCCCCGTGAGGTAGCGGAAACAGATACGCAGTATTTT
TRBV15	-	TRBJ1-1	-	CATSRDVRITEAFF	TGTGCCACCAGCAGAGATGTGAGGATCACTGAAGCTTTCTTT
TRBV6-2/TRBV6-3	TRBD1	TRBJ1-2	-	CASSRQGADGYTF	TGTGCCAGCAGCCGACAGGGGGCGGATGGCTACACCTTC
TRBV7-9	TRBD1	TRBJ2-7	-	CASSPDRARHEQYF	TGTGCCAGCAGTCCGGACAGGGCTAGACACGAGCAGTACTTC
TRBV5-1	-	TRBJ2-1	-	CASSLDGELNEQFF	TGCGCCAGCAGCTTGGACGGGGAACTCAATGAGCAGTTCTTC
TRBV19	-	TRBJ1-2	-	CASSMQGNGYTF	TGTGCCAGTAGTATGCAGGGAAATGGCTACACCTTC
TRBV4-3	-	TRBJ1-1	-	CASSPDRGTEAFF	TGCGCCAGCAGCCCGGACCGGGGCACTGAAGCTTTCTTT
TRBV4-3	-	TRBJ2-1	-	CASSQANYNEQFF	TGCGCCAGCAGCCAAGCAAATTACAATGAGCAGTTCTTC
TRBV5-1	-	TRBJ2-2	-	CASSLPTRVGSPRSGELFF	TGCGCCAGCAGCCTCCCCACTAGGGTTGGGTCCCCACGCTCCGGGGAGCTGTTTTTT
TRBV18	-	TRBJ1-2	once	CASSPSSGASALYGYTF	TGTGCCAGCTCACCGAGTTCCGGGGCCTCCGCCCTCTATGGCTACACCTTC
TRBV28	TRBD1	TRBJ1-5	-	CASRGTGQSWGNQPQHF	TGTGCCAGCCGCGGGACAGGGCAAAGCTGGGGCAATCAGCCCCAGCATTTT
TRBV19	-	TRBJ2-1	-	CASSNTGSSYNEQFF	TGTGCCAGTAGTAATACAGGGAGCTCCTACAATGAGCAGTTCTTC
TRBV7-2	-	TRBJ2-3	-	CASSLDGAQYF	TGTGCCAGCAGCCTTGACGGGGCGCAGTATTTT
TRBV12-3/TRBV12-4	-	TRBJ1-1	once	CASSPGNTEAFF	TGTGCCAGCAGTCCAGGGAACACTGAAGCTTTCTTT
TRBV7-2	TRBD2	TRBJ2-7	-	CASSLVFSGGDEQYF	TGTGCCAGCAGCTTAGTTTTTAGTGGGGGGGACGAGCAGTACTTC
TRBV15	-	TRBJ2-7	-	CATSSPQRDEQYF	TGTGCCACCAGCAGTCCTCAACGGGACGAGCAGTACTTC
TRBV11-2	-	TRBJ2-7	-	CASSARDGSYEQYF	TGTGCCAGCAGCGCCCGGGACGGTTCCTACGAGCAGTACTTC
TRBV5-8	-	TRBJ2-7	-	CASSFTGSYEQYF	TGTGCCAGCAGCTTCACAGGGTCATACGAGCAGTACTTC
TRBV7-9	TRBD1	TRBJ1-3	-	CASRLGQGAGNTIYF	TGTGCCAGCAGATTGGGACAGGGGGCTGGAAACACCATATATTTT
TRBV7-2	TRBD2	TRBJ2-1	-	CASSFGTSGSGNEQFF	TGTGCCAGCAGCTTTGGGACTAGCGGGAGTGGCAATGAGCAGTTCTTC
TRBV6-2/TRBV6-3	-	TRBJ1-5	-	CASSLQGAPQPQHF	TGTGCCAGCAGCCTACAGGGAGCGCCACAGCCCCAGCATTTT
TRBV19	TRBD1	TRBJ1-2	-	CASSIETGVRYGYTF	TGTGCCAGTAGTATCGAGACAGGGGTTAGGTATGGCTACACCTTC
TRBV6-2/TRBV6-3	-	TRBJ2-5	-	CASSYGEGETQYF	TGTGCCAGCAGTTACGGAGAAGGAGAGACCCAGTACTTC
TRBV4-1	TRBD1	TRBJ2-7	-	CASSTTGTGVYEQYF	TGCGCCAGCAGCACAACCGGGACAGGGGTCTACGAGCAGTACTTC
TRBV4-3	TRBD1	TRBJ2-2	few	CASSLRGPPLGTGELFF	TGCGCCAGCAGCCTCAGGGGGCCCCCTCTTGGTACCGGGGAGCTGTTTTTT
TRBV7-9	-	TRBJ2-4	-	CASSSLGPENIQYF	TGTGCCAGCAGCTCTCTAGGTCCGGAAAACATTCAGTACTTC
TRBV10-1	-	TRBJ2-7	-	CASSDLAREVQYF	TGCGCCAGCAGTGATTTAGCCAGGGAGGTGCAGTACTTC
TRBV6-2/TRBV6-3	TRBD2	TRBJ2-3	-	CASSFVGLAGGPVGDTQYF	TGTGCCAGCAGCTTCGTCGGACTAGCGGGAGGGCCGGTCGGAGATACGCAGTATTTT
TRBV27	-	TRBJ1-1	-	CASSSNRNTEAFF	TGTGCCAGCAGTTCTAACCGGAACACTGAAGCTTTCTTT
TRBV6-5	-	TRBJ2-1	-	CASRPQGYNEQFF	TGTGCCAGCAGACCCCAGGGATACAATGAGCAGTTCTTC
TRBV5-6	TRBD1	TRBJ1-2	-	CASTTGTGGYGYTF	TGTGCCAGCACCACAGGGACAGGGGGCTATGGCTACACCTTC
TRBV7-3	-	TRBJ1-3	-	CASRIPSGNISGNTIYF	TGTGCCAGCAGAATTCCGTCGGGAAATATCTCTGGAAACACCATATATTTT
TRBV7-8	-	TRBJ2-3	-	CASSKGLHQRTTRGTDTQYF	TGTGCCAGCAGCAAGGGACTGCATCAGCGAACTACCAGGGGCACAGATACGCAGTATTTT
TRBV19	-	TRBJ1-4	-	CASRRTAIQTNEKLFF	TGTGCCAGTAGACGGACAGCGATCCAAACTAATGAAAAACTGTTTTTT
TRBV27	TRBD1	TRBJ2-6	-	CASSLPGQGEAGANVLTF	TGTGCCAGCAGTTTACCGGGACAGGGGGAGGCTGGGGCCAACGTCCTGACTTTC
TRBV11-2	-	TRBJ2-3	-	CASSFRASTDTQYF	TGTGCCAGCAGCTTCAGGGCTTCCACAGATACGCAGTATTTT
TRBV24-1	TRBD1	TRBJ1-2	-	CATSEGGQVNGYTF	TGTGCCACCAGTGAGGGGGGACAGGTGAATGGCTACACCTTC
TRBV5-8	TRBD1	TRBJ2-1	-	CASNRGAVYNEQFF	TGTGCCAGCAACAGGGGTGCGGTCTACAATGAGCAGTTCTTC
TRBV24-1	-	TRBJ1-1	few	CATRRELNTEAFF	TGTGCCACCAGACGGGAACTGAACACTGAAGCTTTCTTT
TRBV7-2	TRBD1	TRBJ1-2	-	CASSSLGQGYGYTF	TGTGCCAGCAGCTCCCTGGGACAGGGGTATGGCTACACCTTC
TRBV10-3	-	TRBJ2-7	-	CAISDSLKYEQYF	TGTGCCATCAGTGACTCCCTGAAATACGAGCAGTACTTC
TRBV5-8	-	TRBJ1-2	-	CASSLEGLANYGYTF	TGTGCCAGCAGCTTGGAAGGGCTTGCTAACTATGGCTACACCTTC
TRBV7-9	-	TRBJ1-2	-	CASSLDSLGYTF	TGTGCCAGCAGCTTAGACAGCTTGGGCTACACCTTC
TRBV9	-	TRBJ2-1	-	CASSVGSVSSYNEQFF	TGTGCCAGCAGCGTAGGTAGCGTTAGCTCCTACAATGAGCAGTTCTTC
TRBV14	-	TRBJ1-2	-	CASSQGLVRGYTF	TGTGCCAGCAGCCAAGGCCTAGTGCGGGGCTACACCTTC
TRBV6-5	-	TRBJ1-1	-	CASSYSIAYPYTEAFF	TGTGCCAGCAGTTACTCGATAGCATACCCTTACACTGAAGCTTTCTTT
TRBV3-1/TRBV3-2	-	TRBJ1-6	-	CASSPPGRTNSPLHF	TGTGCCAGCAGCCCGCCGGGACGGACTAATTCACCCCTCCACTTT
TRBV5-5	-	TRBJ1-1	-	CASSLVPSATTEAFF	TGTGCCAGCAGCTTGGTTCCCAGCGCAACCACTGAAGCTTTCTTT